This TCR beta chain was identified in a study of CD8 T cells in ankylosing spondylitis. Whole-study results and caveats: Reports say disease-linked clones showed up significantly more in matched ankylosing spondylitis synovial fluid.

This clonotype was recorded at least ten times. Its antigen remains unidentified. As the method for making TCR beta libraries, quantitative 5'-RACE with molecular barcodes was used. TCRdb called the 5' RACE reads again in MiXCR, with one record for every CDR3 protein. The table lists approximately 35,000 distinct CDR3 sequences, around 10% of them singletons. Germline V lookup: CDR1 SGDLS, CDR2 YYNGEE. This CDR3 is 15 amino acids long. V lost 0 bases to trimming and J lost 2 bases, with 9 bases between them. This TCR was recovered from a male donor with ankylosing spondylitis. Material: synovial fluid, either unsorted or a sorted T cell fraction (not recorded which). The rearrangement links TRBV9 to TRBJ2-1; D possibly corresponds to TRBD2 (5 bases). The CDR3 region is CASSVERWAYNEQFF. The CDR3 DNA follows: TGTGCCAGCAGCGTAGAGCGGTGGGCCTACAATGAGCAGTTCTTC.